These T cell receptor beta chains were read from a single sample in a study of cytomegalovirus exposure and HLA in healthy donors. The method was immunoSEQ multiplex PCR; TCRdb's version includes in-frame clones alone and lacks a portion of them. Counted here are 100,000 or so clones, around 75% occurring once; the ten biggest clones make up around 6.9%. The sample consisted of PBMCs. Receptor source: a young man in good health and CMV-seropositive. Both conserved end residues are part of each CDR3. D genes are given only for firm matches. Clone size is stated in some rows and not others, as once, few, many or a class when expanded.

TRBJ1-5	TRBV6-1	TRBD1	NA	TGTGCCAGCACCCCAAGGGGTACAGGGGGTCAGCCCCAGCATTTT	CASTPRGTGGQPQHF
TRBJ1-2	TRBV7-9	NA	few	TGTGCCAGCAGCTTAGCGTTAACAGGGAGTGGTGGCTACACCTTC	CASSLALTGSGGYTF
TRBJ1-1	TRBV6-1	TRBD1	NA	TGTGCCAGCACCCCGGGACAGCAGAACACTAAAGCTTTCTTT	CASTPGQQNTKAFF
TRBJ2-2	TRBV9	NA	NA	TGTGCCAGCAGCGTTACGAACACCGGGGAGCTGTTTTTT	CASSVTNTGELFF
TRBJ2-1	TRBV5-8	NA	NA	TGTGCCAGCAGCTTGATAGGGGTTCTAGACAATGAGCAGTTCTTC	CASSLIGVLDNEQFF
TRBJ2-3	TRBV5-6	TRBD2	NA	TGTGCCAGCGGGAATAGCGGGGGGCTTACAGATACGCAGTATTTT	CASGNSGGLTDTQYF
TRBJ1-1	TRBV7-2	TRBD1	NA	TGTGCCAGCAGCCCCCGGGGCCCGACAGGGAAAGAAGCTTTCTTT	CASSPRGPTGKEAFF
TRBJ2-5	TRBV6-1	TRBD2	NA	TGTGCCAGCAGCCTATGGAGCGGGGGGGAGACCCAGTACTTC	CASSLWSGGETQYF
TRBJ1-4	TRBV15	NA	NA	TGTGCCACCAGCCGGGGGGCCGTAGCAACTAATGAAAAACTGTTTTTT	CATSRGAVATNEKLFF
TRBJ2-2	TRBV6-5	TRBD2	NA	TGTGCCAGCAGGAGCGGGGGCAACACCGGGGAGCTGTTTTTT	CASRSGGNTGELFF
TRBJ2-1	TRBV11-2	NA	NA	TGTGCCAGCAGCCCACTTCGTGAGCAGTTCTTC	CASSPLREQFF
TRBJ2-7	TRBV5-8	TRBD2	NA	TGTGCCAGCAGCTGGGGGGGGAGCGAGCAGTACTTC	CASSWGGSEQYF
TRBJ2-7	TRBV28	NA	NA	TGTGCCAGCAGTCTCCGGGACTCCTACTACGAGCAGTACTTC	CASSLRDSYYEQYF
TRBJ2-2	TRBV28	TRBD2	NA	TGTGCCAGCAGCCTCGGGAGGGGCCAGGACACCGGGGAGCTGTTTTTT	CASSLGRGQDTGELFF
TRBJ2-2	TRBV6-5	NA	NA	TGTGCCAGCAGCCGCGGAGGGGGGGGCACCGGGGAGCTGTTTTTT	CASSRGGGGTGELFF
TRBJ1-3	TRBV10-3	NA	NA	TGTGCCATCAGTGAGTTGACGTGGATAGGAGGCCCTGGAAACACCATATATTTT	CAISELTWIGGPGNTIYF
TRBJ2-3	TRBV19	NA	NA	TGTGCCAGTAGTATGGGGCGGTACACAGATACGCAGTATTTT	CASSMGRYTDTQYF
TRBJ2-5	TRBV30	NA	NA	TGTGCCTGGAGGGACAGCCAAGAGACCCAGTACTTC	CAWRDSQETQYF
TRBJ2-1	TRBV11-2	NA	once	TGTGCCAGCCGCACCCCGGGACTTAAGATCTACAATGAGCAGTTCTTC	CASRTPGLKIYNEQFF
TRBJ1-3	TRBV30	TRBD1	NA	TGTGCCTGGAGTACGCAGGGGGGCGGAAACACCATATATTTT	CAWSTQGGGNTIYF
TRBJ2-5	TRBV5-1	NA	NA	TGCGCCAGCAGCTTGGGCGGGGTGTTCCAAGAGACCCAGTACTTC	CASSLGGVFQETQYF
TRBJ2-3	TRBV6-6	NA	once	TGTGCCAGCAGGCGACAGGCGAGCACAGATACGCAGTATTTT	CASRRQASTDTQYF
TRBJ1-5	TRBV2	NA	NA	TGTGCCAGCAGTGGACAGGTTGGCAATCAGCCCCAGCATTTT	CASSGQVGNQPQHF
TRBJ2-7	TRBV4-1	TRBD2	NA	TGCGCCAGCAGCCAGGAGAACGGGGGGAAGACCTACGAGCAGTACTTC	CASSQENGGKTYEQYF
TRBJ1-2	TRBV19	NA	few	TGTGCCAGTAGTATGTCAGGGGATGAGGTCGGCTACACCTTC	CASSMSGDEVGYTF
TRBJ2-3	TRBV4-1	TRBD1	NA	TGCGCCAGCAGCCAAGAGCCCAGGGGGCAAGATACGCAGTATTTT	CASSQEPRGQDTQYF
TRBJ1-2	TRBV10-3	TRBD1	few	TGTGCCATCAGTGCCCCGACAGGGGTAGACTATGGCTACACCTTC	CAISAPTGVDYGYTF
TRBJ1-1	TRBV7-9	NA	NA	TGTGCCAGCAGCGCGACGGGGGGCGGGGAAGCTTTCTTT	CASSATGGGEAFF
TRBJ2-2	TRBV27	NA	NA	TGTGCCAGCAGTTTTGGATCGGGGTCTGGGGAGCTGTTTTTT	CASSFGSGSGELFF
TRBJ1-5	TRBV30	NA	NA	TGTGCCTGGAGTGTACGGGGTACGGTTAGTCAGCCCCAGCATTTT	CAWSVRGTVSQPQHF
TRBJ2-2	TRBV19	TRBD1	NA	TGTGCCAGCTCCGACAGGGGAAACACCGGGGAGCTGTTTTTT	CASSDRGNTGELFF
TRBJ1-4	TRBV18	TRBD1	NA	TGTGCCAGCTCACCATCCAGGGGGGACGAAAAACTGTTTTTT	CASSPSRGDEKLFF
TRBJ1-1	TRBV6-6	NA	NA	TGTGCCAGCAGCCCCCAAGCGGGAACTGAAGCTTTCTTT	CASSPQAGTEAFF
TRBJ2-7	TRBV27	NA	once	TGTGCCAGCAGTTTAAGGGGCGCGAGCTCCTACGAGCAGTACTTC	CASSLRGASSYEQYF
TRBJ1-1	TRBV30	NA	few	TGTGCCTGGAGGCAAGAGGGCCCCATGGCTTTCTTT	CAWRQEGPMAFF
TRBJ2-5	TRBV10-3	TRBD2	few	TGTGCCATCAGTGCATTAGCGGGGGGGCAAGAGACCCAGTACTTC	CAISALAGGQETQYF
TRBJ1-2	TRBV5-1	TRBD1	NA	TGCGCCAGCAGCCCTCAGGGACAGGGGGCCTATGGCTACACCTTC	CASSPQGQGAYGYTF
TRBJ1-4	TRBV29-1	NA	NA	TGCAGCGTTGAAGTAGCCCTCGGGGAAAAACTGTTTTTT	CSVEVALGEKLFF